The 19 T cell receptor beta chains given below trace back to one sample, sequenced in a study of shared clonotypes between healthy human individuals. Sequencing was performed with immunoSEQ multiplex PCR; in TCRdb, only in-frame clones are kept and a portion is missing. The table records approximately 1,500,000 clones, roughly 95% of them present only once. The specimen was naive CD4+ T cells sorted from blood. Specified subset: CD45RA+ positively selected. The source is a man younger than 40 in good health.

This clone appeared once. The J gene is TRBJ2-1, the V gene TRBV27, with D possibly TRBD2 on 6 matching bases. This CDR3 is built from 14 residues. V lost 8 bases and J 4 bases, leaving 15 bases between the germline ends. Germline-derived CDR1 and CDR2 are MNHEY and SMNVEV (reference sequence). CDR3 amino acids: CASSMEGRYNEQFF. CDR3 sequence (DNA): TGTGCCAGCTCCATGGAGGGCCGTTACAATGAGCAGTTCTTC.

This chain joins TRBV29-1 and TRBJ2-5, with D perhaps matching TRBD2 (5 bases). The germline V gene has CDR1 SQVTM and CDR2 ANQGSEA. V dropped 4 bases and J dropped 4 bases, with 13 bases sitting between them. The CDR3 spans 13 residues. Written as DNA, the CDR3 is TGCAGCGTTGGGACGTTTGCGGGAGAGACCCAGTACTTC. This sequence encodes CSVGTFAGETQYF.

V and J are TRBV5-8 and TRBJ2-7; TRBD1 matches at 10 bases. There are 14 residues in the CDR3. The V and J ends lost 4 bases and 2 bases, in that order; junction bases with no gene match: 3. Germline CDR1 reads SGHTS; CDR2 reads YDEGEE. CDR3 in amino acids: CASSPGQGPYEQYF. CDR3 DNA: TGTGCCAGCAGCCCGGGACAGGGGCCCTACGAGCAGTACTTC.

CDR3 protein: CASSLVEGGGYNEQFF. CDR3 nucleotides: TGTGCCAGCAGCTTAGTTGAGGGGGGCGGGTACAATGAGCAGTTCTTC. The rearrangement joins TRBV7-2 to TRBJ2-1; perhaps D is TRBD1 or TRBD2 (6 bases each). The length of the CDR3 is 16 residues. Germline CDR1 SGHTA, CDR2 FQGNSA. The V and J ends lost 1 base and 4 bases respectively, with 14 bases between them.

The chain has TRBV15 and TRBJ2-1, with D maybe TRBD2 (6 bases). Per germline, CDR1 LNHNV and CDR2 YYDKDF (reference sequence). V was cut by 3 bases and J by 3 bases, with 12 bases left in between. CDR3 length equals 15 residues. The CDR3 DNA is TGTGCCACCAGCAGTTATAGCGGAATCTACAATGAGCAGTTCTTC. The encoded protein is CATSSYSGIYNEQFF.

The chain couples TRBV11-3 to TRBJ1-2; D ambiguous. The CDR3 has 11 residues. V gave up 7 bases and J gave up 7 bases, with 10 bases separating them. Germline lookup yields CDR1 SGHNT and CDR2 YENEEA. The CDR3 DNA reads TGTGCCAGCAACCCGGTTAGTGGCTACACCTTC. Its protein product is CASNPVSGYTF.

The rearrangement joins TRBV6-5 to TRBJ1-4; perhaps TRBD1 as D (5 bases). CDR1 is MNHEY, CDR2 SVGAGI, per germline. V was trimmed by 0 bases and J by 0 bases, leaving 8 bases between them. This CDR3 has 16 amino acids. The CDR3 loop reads CASSYSGTSTNEKLFF. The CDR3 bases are TGTGCCAGCAGTTACTCCGGGACCTCAACTAATGAAAAACTGTTTTTT.

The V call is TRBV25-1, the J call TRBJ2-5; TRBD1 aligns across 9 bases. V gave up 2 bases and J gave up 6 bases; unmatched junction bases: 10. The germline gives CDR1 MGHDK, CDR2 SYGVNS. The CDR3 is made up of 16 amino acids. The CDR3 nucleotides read TGTGCCAGCAGTGAACCCGGGACAGGGAAGGGAAAGACCCAGTACTTC. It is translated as CASSEPGTGKGKTQYF.

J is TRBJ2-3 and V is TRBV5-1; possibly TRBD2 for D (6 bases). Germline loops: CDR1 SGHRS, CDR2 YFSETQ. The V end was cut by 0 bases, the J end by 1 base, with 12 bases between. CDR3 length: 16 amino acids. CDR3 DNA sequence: TGCGCCAGCAGCTTGGGGCGGGAAGACCGCACAGATACGCAGTATTTT. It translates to CASSLGREDRTDTQYF.

CDR3 protein: CASSLLLAGLDEQFF. The CDR3 DNA reads as TGTGCCAGCAGCTTACTACTAGCGGGATTAGATGAGCAGTTCTTC. This chain uses TRBV7-3 with TRBJ2-1, with TRBD2 identical over 10 bases. The germline V gene has CDR1 SGHTA and CDR2 FQGTGA. The junction had 6 bases not matched to a gene; V was cut back by 2 bases and J by 8 bases. The CDR3 is made up of 15 amino acids.

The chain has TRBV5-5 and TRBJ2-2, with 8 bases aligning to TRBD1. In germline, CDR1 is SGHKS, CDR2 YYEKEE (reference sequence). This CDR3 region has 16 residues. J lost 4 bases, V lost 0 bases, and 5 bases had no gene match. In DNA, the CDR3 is TGTGCCAGCAGCTTGGCAGGGGGCGCGGGCACCGGGGAGCTGTTTTTT. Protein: CASSLAGGAGTGELFF. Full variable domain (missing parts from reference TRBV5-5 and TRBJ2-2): DAGVTQSPTHLIKTRGQQVTLRCSPISGHKSVSWYQQVLGQGPQFIFQYYEKEERGRGNFPDRFSARQFPNYSSELNVNALLLGDSALYLCASSLAGGAGTGELFFGEGSRLTVL.

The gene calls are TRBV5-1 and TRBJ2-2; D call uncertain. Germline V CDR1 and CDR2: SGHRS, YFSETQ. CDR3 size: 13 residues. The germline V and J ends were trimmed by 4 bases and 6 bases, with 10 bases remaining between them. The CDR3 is CASSPLGPGELFF. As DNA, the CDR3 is TGCGCCAGCAGCCCCCTAGGTCCCGGGGAGCTGTTTTTT.

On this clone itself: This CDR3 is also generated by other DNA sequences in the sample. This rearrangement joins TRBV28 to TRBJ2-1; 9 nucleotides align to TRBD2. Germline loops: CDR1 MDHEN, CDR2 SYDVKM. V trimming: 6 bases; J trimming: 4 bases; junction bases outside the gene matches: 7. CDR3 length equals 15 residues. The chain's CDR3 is CASRASGEGYNEQFF. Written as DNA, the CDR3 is TGTGCCAGCAGAGCTAGCGGGGAGGGATACAATGAGCAGTTCTTC. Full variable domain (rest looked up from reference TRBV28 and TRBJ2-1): DVKVTQSSRYLVKRTGEKVFLECVQDMDHENMFWYRQDPGLGLRLIYFSYDVKMKEKGDIPEGYSVSREKKERFSLILESASTNQTSMYLCASRASGEGYNEQFFGPGTRLTVL.

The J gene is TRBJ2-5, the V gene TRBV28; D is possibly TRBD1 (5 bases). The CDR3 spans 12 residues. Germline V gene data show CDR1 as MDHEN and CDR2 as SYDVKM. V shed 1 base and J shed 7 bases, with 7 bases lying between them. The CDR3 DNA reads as TGTGCCAGCAGTTTATTGGGGCGGACCCAGTACTTC. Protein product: CASSLLGRTQYF.

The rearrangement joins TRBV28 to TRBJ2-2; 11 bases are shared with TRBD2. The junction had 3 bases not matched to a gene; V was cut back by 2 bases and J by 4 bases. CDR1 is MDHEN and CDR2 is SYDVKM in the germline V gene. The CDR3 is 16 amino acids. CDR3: CASSLGTSGSTGELFF. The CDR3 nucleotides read TGTGCCAGCAGTTTAGGGACTAGCGGTTCCACCGGGGAGCTGTTTTTT. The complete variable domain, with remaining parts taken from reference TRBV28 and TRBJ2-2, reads DVKVTQSSRYLVKRTGEKVFLECVQDMDHENMFWYRQDPGLGLRLIYFSYDVKMKEKGDIPEGYSVSREKKERFSLILESASTNQTSMYLCASSLGTSGSTGELFFGEGSRLTVL.

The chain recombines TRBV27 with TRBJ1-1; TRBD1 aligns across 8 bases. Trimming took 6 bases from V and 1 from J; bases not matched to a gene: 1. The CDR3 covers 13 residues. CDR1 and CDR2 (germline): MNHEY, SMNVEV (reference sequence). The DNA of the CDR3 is TGTGCCAGCAGCGGACAGGGGAACACTGAAGCTTTCTTT. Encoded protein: CASSGQGNTEAFF.

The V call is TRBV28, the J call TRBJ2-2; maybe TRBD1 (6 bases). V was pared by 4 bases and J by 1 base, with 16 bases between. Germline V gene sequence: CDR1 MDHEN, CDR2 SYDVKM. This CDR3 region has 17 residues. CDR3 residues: CASSSEPGHLNTGELFF. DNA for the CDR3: TGTGCCAGCAGTTCAGAACCGGGACACCTGAACACCGGGGAGCTGTTTTTT.

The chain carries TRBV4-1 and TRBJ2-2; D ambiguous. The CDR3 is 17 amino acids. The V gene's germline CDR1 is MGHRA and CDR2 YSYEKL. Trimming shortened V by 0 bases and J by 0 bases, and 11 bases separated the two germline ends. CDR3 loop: CASSQDPQTANTGELFF. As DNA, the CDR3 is TGCGCCAGCAGCCAAGATCCCCAGACCGCGAACACCGGGGAGCTGTTTTTT.

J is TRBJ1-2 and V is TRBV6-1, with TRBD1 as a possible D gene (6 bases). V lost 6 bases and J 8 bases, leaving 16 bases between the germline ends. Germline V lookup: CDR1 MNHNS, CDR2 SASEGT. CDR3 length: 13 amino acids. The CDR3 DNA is TGTGCCAGCAGCCAAGAGGGGGTGGAGGGCTACACCTTC. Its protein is CASSQEGVEGYTF.